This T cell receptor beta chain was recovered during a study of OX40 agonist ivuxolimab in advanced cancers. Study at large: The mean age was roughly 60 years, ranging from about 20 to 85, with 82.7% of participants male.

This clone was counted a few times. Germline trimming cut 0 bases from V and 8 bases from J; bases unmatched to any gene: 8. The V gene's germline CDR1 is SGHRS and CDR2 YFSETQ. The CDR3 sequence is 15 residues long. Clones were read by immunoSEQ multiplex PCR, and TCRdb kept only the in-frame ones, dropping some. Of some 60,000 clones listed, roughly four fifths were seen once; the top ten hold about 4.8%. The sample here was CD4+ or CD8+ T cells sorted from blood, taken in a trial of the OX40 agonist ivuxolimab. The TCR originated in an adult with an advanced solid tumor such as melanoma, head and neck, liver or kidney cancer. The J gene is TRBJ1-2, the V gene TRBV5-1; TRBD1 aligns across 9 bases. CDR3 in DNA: TGCGCCAGCAGCTTGGGGCGCGGGACAGGGAGAGGCTACACCTTC. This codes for CASSLGRGTGRGYTF. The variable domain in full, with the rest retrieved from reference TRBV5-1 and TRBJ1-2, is KAGVTQTPRYLIKTRGQQVTLSCSPISGHRSVSWYQQTPGQGLQFLFEYFSETQRNKGNFPGRFSGRQFSNSRSEMNVSTLELGDSALYLCASSLGRGTGRGYTFGSGTRLTVV.